These 21 T cell receptor beta chains were sequenced from one sample in a study of vaccination effects on CD4 cells after COVID-19. Sequencing was preceded by expansion of antigen-specific CD4+ T cells with viral peptide pools in the ViraFEST assay. It was after 10 days of culture that CD4+ T cells were isolated. This individual tested PCR-positive for SARS-CoV-2 infection between March and December 2020. Their recognized antigens are unknown. Clones were read by immunoSEQ multiplex PCR, and TCRdb kept only the in-frame ones, dropping some. The table shows around 30,000 clones, with about three quarters occurring only once. The specimen comprised CD4+ T cells from PBMCs cultured with SARS-CoV-2 spike peptides, sampled before COVID-19 vaccination. These receptors came from a human donor who had a prior SARS-CoV-2 infection.

V usage is TRBV5-5 and J usage is TRBJ1-2; D possibly corresponds to TRBD1 (5 bases). The CDR3 runs to 12 residues. Germline assignment: CDR1 SGHKS and CDR2 YYEKEE (reference sequence). Trimming pared 3 bases from V and 8 bases from J, leaving 11 bases between. CDR3 DNA: TGTGCCAGCAGCTGGTTAGGGGACGGCTACACCTTC. This gives the protein CASSWLGDGYTF.

The table lists this clone with a few counts. The chain recombines TRBV7-9 with TRBJ1-1, with D possibly matching TRBD1 (6 bases). CDR3 size: 15 residues. Germline CDR1 reads SEHNR; CDR2 reads FQNEAQ (reference sequence). Trimming removed 2 bases from V and 4 bases from J, with 14 bases in between. The CDR3 spells CASSLTGLSVTEAFF. Written as DNA, the CDR3 is TGTGCCAGCAGCTTAACAGGGTTGAGTGTCACTGAAGCTTTCTTT. Full variable domain (missing parts from reference TRBV7-9 and TRBJ1-1): DTGVSQNPRHKITKRGQNVTFRCDPISEHNRLYWYRQTLGQGPEFLTYFQNEAQLEKSRLLSDRFSAERPKGSFSTLEIQRTEQGDSAMYLCASSLTGLSVTEAFFGQGTRLTVV.

This rearrangement joins TRBV5-1 to TRBJ1-1; D unclear. The length of the CDR3 is 13 residues. Germline-derived CDR1 and CDR2 are SGHRS and YFSETQ. V gave up 6 bases and J gave up 3 bases, with 12 bases separating them. The CDR3 region has the DNA TGCGCCAGCACTATGAAGCTTGACACTGAAGCTTTCTTT. Protein sequence: CASTMKLDTEAFF.

The chain joins TRBV3-1 (or the pseudogene TRBV3-2) to TRBJ1-1; D is unresolved. Germline loops: CDR1 LGHDT, CDR2 YNNKEL (reference sequence). CDR3 length: 16 amino acids. With 0 bases removed from V and 1 base from J, the gap between germline ends came to 12 bases. The CDR3 DNA follows: TGTGCCAGCAGCCAAGAATGGTCAGCTCGGAACACTGAAGCTTTCTTT. Residues: CASSQEWSARNTEAFF.

The chain combines TRBV7-2 with TRBJ1-5; D call uncertain. Germline V gene data show CDR1 as SGHTA and CDR2 as FQGNSA. V was cut by 6 bases and J by 4 bases, with 13 bases left in between. This CDR3 has 14 amino acids. The CDR3 spells CASSFPWVNQPQHF. CDR3 DNA sequence: TGTGCCAGCAGTTTCCCCTGGGTAAATCAGCCCCAGCATTTT.

The chain's CDR3 is CASSQVLAGEQYF. CDR3 sequence (DNA): TGTGCCAGCAGCCAAGTGCTAGCAGGAGAACAGTACTTC. The rearrangement uses TRBV3-1 (or the pseudogene TRBV3-2) and TRBJ2-7; tentative D call: TRBD2 (5 bases). The germline V gene encodes CDR1 LGHDT and CDR2 YNNKEL (reference sequence). CDR3 length: 13 amino acids. Trimming removed 1 base from V and 10 bases from J, with 14 bases in between.

This clone is judged medium-sized (0.01 to 0.1%). The V gene is TRBV19, the J gene TRBJ2-2; D ambiguous. V lost 5 bases to trimming and J lost 4 bases, with 14 bases between them. The CDR3 contains 15 residues. The germline V gene encodes CDR1 LNHDA and CDR2 SQIVND (reference sequence). Written as DNA, the CDR3 is TGTGCCAGTAGTGCCGGACCCTTGGGCACCGGGGAGCTGTTTTTT. Protein: CASSAGPLGTGELFF.

The sample holds a few counts of this clone. The rearrangement uses TRBV4-3 and TRBJ1-3; D is possibly TRBD1 (5 bases). The germline V and J ends were trimmed by 0 bases and 8 bases, with 11 bases remaining between them. The CDR3 totals 14 residues. The germline V gene has CDR1 LGHNA and CDR2 YSLEER. This chain's CDR3 is CASSQEVQGDTIYF. CDR3 in DNA: TGCGCCAGCAGCCAAGAGGTGCAGGGAGACACCATATATTTT.

The J gene is TRBJ2-7, the V gene TRBV12-3 or TRBV12-4; maybe TRBD1 (6 bases). Trimming pared 4 bases from V and 8 bases from J, leaving 15 bases between. This CDR3 spans 13 amino acids. As DNA, the CDR3 is TGTGCCAGCAGTTCGTGGCAGGGACAACAGCAGTACTTC. This encodes CASSSWQGQQQYF.

This rearrangement joins TRBV5-5 to TRBJ1-2; TRBD1 agrees at 9 bases. The CDR3 extends over 16 amino acids. Germline-derived CDR1 and CDR2 are SGHKS and YYEKEE (reference sequence). J lost 1 base, V lost 4 bases, and 8 bases had no gene match. This chain's CDR3 is CASSASGTGFNYGYTF. CDR3 bases: TGTGCCAGCAGCGCGTCCGGGACAGGGTTTAACTATGGCTACACCTTC.

This chain links TRBV19 with TRBJ2-3, with 9 nucleotides matching TRBD2. The CDR3 totals 17 residues. After removal of 1 base from V and 1 base from J, the junction contained 6 bases not matched to a gene. Germline loops: CDR1 LNHDA, CDR2 SQIVND (reference sequence). CDR3 sequence reads: CASSIAVRTSGTDTQYF. For the CDR3, the DNA is TGTGCCAGTAGTATAGCGGTGCGGACTAGCGGCACAGATACGCAGTATTTT.

CDR3 protein: CASKKMGGHTDTQYF. DNA of the CDR3: TGTGCCAGCAAAAAGATGGGGGGACACACAGATACGCAGTATTTT. V and J are TRBV6-5 and TRBJ2-3; D possibly uses TRBD1 or TRBD2 (6 bases each). The V gene's germline CDR1 is MNHEY and CDR2 SVGAGI. V gave up 7 bases and J gave up 2 bases, with 16 bases separating them. The CDR3 has 15 residues.

The CDR3 loop is CASSRQVHYNEQFF. The CDR3, as DNA: TGTGCCAGCAGCCGACAGGTACACTACAATGAGCAGTTCTTC. The chain couples TRBV2 to TRBJ2-1; the D gene is possibly TRBD1 (6 bases). The germline V gene encodes CDR1 SNHLY and CDR2 FYNNEI. This CDR3 spans 14 amino acids. V gave up 6 bases and J gave up 3 bases, with 12 bases separating them.

V is TRBV9 and J is TRBJ2-7; 13 bases align to TRBD2. V trimming: 3 bases; J trimming: 0 bases; junction bases outside the gene matches: 12. Germline CDR1 and CDR2: SGDLS and YYNGEE. The CDR3 is 19 residues long. Here the CDR3 DNA reads TGTGCCAGCAGCGGAGGTGGGGGACTAGCGGGAAAGAGCTCCTACGAGCAGTACTTC. Its protein product is CASSGGGGLAGKSSYEQYF.

This clone is termed medium-sized. The chain recombines TRBV7-9 with TRBJ1-5; D is unclear. The V and J ends lost 5 bases and 8 bases respectively, with 16 bases between them. CDR1 and CDR2 (germline): SEHNR, FQNEAQ (reference sequence). The CDR3 covers 14 residues. In DNA, the CDR3 is TGTGCCAGCAGCCAGAAGCGCGAGGGAAAGCCCCAGCATTTT. This translates into CASSQKREGKPQHF. Combining the CDR3 with reference TRBV7-9 and TRBJ1-5 gives the whole variable domain DTGVSQNPRHKITKRGQNVTFRCDPISEHNRLYWYRQTLGQGPEFLTYFQNEAQLEKSRLLSDRFSAERPKGSFSTLEIQRTEQGDSAMYLCASSQKREGKPQHFGDGTRLSIL.

The chain joins TRBV6-5 to TRBJ2-5; perhaps D is TRBD1 or TRBD2 (5 bases each). Germline CDR1 is MNHEY and CDR2 is SVGAGI. The V and J ends lost 6 bases and 0 bases respectively, with 11 bases between them. The CDR3 covers 14 residues. CDR3 in amino acids: CASSKGPNQETQYF. In DNA form, the CDR3 reads TGTGCCAGCAGCAAGGGACCGAACCAAGAGACCCAGTACTTC.

This clone was seen more than once but under ten times. The rearrangement links TRBV11-2 to TRBJ2-1; a weak D match, TRBD2 (5 bases). The CDR3 is 13 amino acids. Looked up from germline, CDR1 is SGHAT and CDR2 is FQNNGV. Trimming took off 5 bases at V and 7 bases at J, with 12 bases between the two ends. CDR3 DNA: TGTGCCAGCAGCATTATCGGAGGAAATGAGCAGTTCTTC. Protein: CASSIIGGNEQFF.

This rearrangement joins TRBV13 to TRBJ1-6; D is undetermined. V lost 5 bases and J lost 5, with 7 bases in between. The CDR3 loop spans 13 amino acids. CDR1 is PRHDT, CDR2 FYEKMQ, per germline (reference sequence). As DNA, the CDR3 is TGTGCCAGCAGCCAACAAAATAATTCACCCCTCCACTTT. Amino acid sequence: CASSQQNNSPLHF.

The V gene is TRBV15, the J gene TRBJ1-2; TRBD1 is a possible D gene (5 bases). The CDR3 has 12 residues. Per the germline V gene, CDR1 is LNHNV and CDR2 is YYDKDF (reference sequence). The V end was cut by 5 bases, the J end by 4 bases, with 8 bases between. This CDR3 is CATSGAGYGYTF. The CDR3 region has the DNA TGTGCCACCAGCGGGGCAGGCTATGGCTACACCTTC. Looking up the rest from reference TRBV15 and TRBJ1-2 gives the full variable domain: DAMVIQNPRYQVTQFGKPVTLSCSQTLNHNVMYWYQQKSSQAPKLLFHYYDKDFNNEADTPDNFQSRRPNTSFCFLDIRSPGLGDTAMYLCATSGAGYGYTFGSGTRLTVV.

This rearrangement joins TRBV6-6 to TRBJ1-1; TRBD1 might be the D (6 bases). Deletions cut 8 bases from V and 4 bases from J, with 11 bases between. The CDR3 loop spans 12 amino acids. Germline V gene sequence: CDR1 MNHNY, CDR2 SVGAGI (reference sequence). The CDR3 nucleotides read TGTGCCAGCGGGGGGCGCGGCACTGAAGCTTTCTTT. Protein: CASGGRGTEAFF.

The chain couples TRBV11-2 to TRBJ2-2; TRBD2 matches at 7 bases. Trimming took 5 bases from V and 0 from J; bases not matched to a gene: 3. Germline CDR1 reads SGHAT; CDR2 reads FQNNGV. This CDR3 is 15 amino acids long. The CDR3 bases are TGTGCCAGCAGCGTAGGACTAGCGAACACCGGGGAGCTGTTTTTT. It is translated as CASSVGLANTGELFF. Looking up the rest from reference TRBV11-2 and TRBJ2-2 gives the full variable domain: EAGVAQSPRYKIIEKRQSVAFWCNPISGHATLYWYQQILGQGPKLLIQFQNNGVVDDSQLPKDRFSAERLKGVDSTLKIQPAKLEDSAVYLCASSVGLANTGELFFGEGSRLTVL.